This T cell receptor beta chain originates from a study of cytomegalovirus exposure and HLA in healthy donors. General observations from the study: From TCR beta sequences, most subjects' HLA-A and HLA-B alleles were reportedly predicted accurately.

PCR employed 60 Vbeta and 13 Jbeta primers. Repertoires were generated with immunoSEQ multiplex PCR, while TCRdb's copy carries only in-frame clones and drops some. The sample holds around 93,000 clones, 80% to 90% seen once. With regard to this clone: Its antigen is not identified.

V was pared by 7 bases and J by 0 bases, with 8 bases of the junction left unmatched. Germline lookup yields CDR1 SEHNR and CDR2 FQNEAQ (reference sequence). The CDR3 spans 15 residues. V usage is TRBV7-9 and J usage is TRBJ2-7, with TRBD2 matching over 8 bases. This receptor was taken from a man aged 25-40 years in good health and CMV-seropositive. The sample taken for sequencing was PBMCs. This CDR3 reads CASTPGGPSSYEQYF. DNA for the CDR3: TGTGCCAGCACCCCGGGGGGGCCGAGCTCCTACGAGCAGTACTTC.